The 26 T cell receptor beta chains reported below all come from one sample, sequenced in a study of T cell repertoires in aging, cancer and after chemotherapy. TRB rearrangements spanning V, D and J were amplified using mixed TRB-A/B primers. MiXCR was run by TCRdb on the multiplex PCR reads, yielding one entry per CDR3 protein. The sample holds nearly 2,000 distinct CDR3 sequences; roughly 15% are singletons and the top ten take roughly 4.5%. The template was genomic DNA from peripheral blood, not RNA. The material sequenced was blood. Receptor source: a human donor with a solid tumor.

In regard to this clonotype: This CDR3 is missing its conserved last phenylalanine or tryptophan, likely due to a read error. The V and J genes are TRBV20-1 and TRBJ1-5; D unclear. The germline V gene encodes CDR1 DFQATT and CDR2 SNEGSKA (reference sequence). The CDR3 sequence is 15 residues long. V was cut by 4 bases and J by 0 bases, with 13 bases left in between. The CDR3 nucleotides are TGCAGTGCTACAAAAGGCCGCAATAGCAATCAGCCCCAGCATTTA. Its protein is CSATKGRNSNQPQHL.

The rearrangement uses TRBV4-3 and TRBJ2-7, with D uncertain. The CDR3 covers 15 residues. The germline V gene encodes CDR1 LGHNA and CDR2 YSLEER. V gave up 0 bases and J gave up 6 bases, with 15 bases separating them. The CDR3 loop reads CASSQDRASSFEQYF. The CDR3 bases are TGCGCCAGCAGCCAAGATCGCGCCTCCTCGTTCGAGCAGTACTTC.

This clonotype was recorded a few times. The chain employs TRBV28 and TRBJ2-2, with TRBD1 matching over 7 bases. With 2 bases clipped from V and 5 bases from J, the junction kept 5 bases outside the gene matches. The CDR3 runs 15 residues. CDR1 is MDHEN, CDR2 SYDVKM, per germline. The CDR3 nucleotides are TGTGCCAGCAGTTTAGAGGCAGGGGGAACCGGGGAGCTGTTTTTT. Amino acids: CASSLEAGGTGELFF.

This clonotype is classed as large. This chain connects TRBV30 to TRBJ2-6; TRBD2 is a possible D gene (5 bases). The CDR3 totals 18 residues. CDR1 GTSNPN and CDR2 SVGIG come from the germline V gene (reference sequence). The V gene lost 3 bases and the J gene lost 0 bases, with 18 bases spanning the gap. The CDR3 loop is CAWSPIRTFRSGANVLTF. CDR3 DNA: TGTGCCTGGAGCCCGATCAGGACTTTTCGCTCTGGGGCCAACGTCCTGACTTTC.

The gene calls are TRBV30 and TRBJ1-2; maybe TRBD1 (6 bases). CDR1 GTSNPN and CDR2 SVGIG come from the germline V gene (reference sequence). The CDR3 contains 14 residues. With 2 bases removed from V and 10 bases from J, the gap between germline ends came to 20 bases. CDR3 in amino acids: CAWSLAGGTYNYTF. Written as DNA, the CDR3 is TGTGCCTGGAGTCTGGCGGGGGGCACCTATAACTACACCTTC.

There are a few counts of this clonotype. The chain is built from TRBV30 and TRBJ1-4; TRBD1 matches at 11 bases. This CDR3 has 14 residues. Germline V gene sequence: CDR1 GTSNPN, CDR2 SVGIG (reference sequence). J gave up 7 bases and V 5 bases, and 6 bases lay outside the gene matches. The chain's CDR3 is CAWLPGQGGEKLFF. The CDR3, as DNA: TGTGCCTGGCTACCGGGACAGGGGGGTGAAAAACTGTTTTTT.

This clonotype is labeled medium-sized. The V gene is TRBV30, the J gene TRBJ1-6; a weak D match, TRBD1 (6 bases). V was clipped by 1 base and J by 8 bases, with 12 bases between them. The CDR3 is made up of 14 amino acids. The V gene's germline CDR1 is GTSNPN and CDR2 SVGIG (reference sequence). The CDR3 DNA is TGTGCCTGGAGTGCCCGGGGGCAGGATTCACCCCTCCACTTT. Its translation is CAWSARGQDSPLHF.

This clonotype is medium-sized (0.01 to 0.1%) within its sample. The J gene is TRBJ1-2, the V gene TRBV20-1, with D perhaps TRBD1 (5 bases). This CDR3 region has 15 residues. Germline CDR1 and CDR2: DFQATT and SNEGSKA (reference sequence). Trimming cost V 2 bases and J 0 bases, with 13 bases left between them. The CDR3 DNA follows: TGCAGTGCTAGATCTGGGGACGGTCCTAACTATGGCTACACCTTC. It yields the protein CSARSGDGPNYGYTF.

This clonotype was picked up one time. This could be a read error, since a much larger clone is one nucleotide away. The genes are TRBV5-6 and TRBJ2-2; D might be TRBD2 (6 bases). Germline-derived CDR1 and CDR2 are SGHDT and YYEEEE. This CDR3 region has 14 residues. CDR3: CVSSGGWATGELFF. DNA for the CDR3: TGTGTCAGCAGCGGAGGGTGGGCCACCGGGGAGCTGTTTTTT.

By share, this clonotype counts as medium-sized. The J gene is TRBJ1-1, the V gene TRBV6-6, with 7 nucleotides matching TRBD1. The CDR3 consists of 14 residues. CDR1 and CDR2 from the germline V gene are MNHNY and SVGAGI (reference sequence). The trim removed 6 bases at V and 1 base at J, leaving 5 bases unmatched. CDR3 in amino acids: CASSNQGENTEAFF. The CDR3 DNA reads as TGTGCCAGCAGCAACCAGGGGGAGAACACTGAAGCTTTCTTT.

This clonotype came up a few times. The CDR3 DNA follows: TGTGCCAGCAGCTTCACTCCGGGGCCCTACTACGAGCAGTACTTC. Amino acids: CASSFTPGPYYEQYF. V is TRBV7-2 and J is TRBJ2-7; D is tentatively TRBD1 or TRBD2 (5 bases each). V lost 3 bases, J lost 3 bases, and 15 bases lay in between. The CDR3 sequence is 15 residues long. Germline CDR1 is SGHTA and CDR2 is FQGNSA.

This clonotype has a handful of counts. This chain connects TRBV30 to TRBJ1-3; perhaps TRBD1 as D (5 bases). The CDR3 totals 15 residues. Germline CDR1 and CDR2: GTSNPN and SVGIG (reference sequence). V gave up 5 bases and J gave up 0 bases, with 14 bases separating them. The CDR3 bases are TGTGCCTGGGCCCCGGGACCGTTCTCTGGAAACACCATATATTTT. Amino acids: CAWAPGPFSGNTIYF.

Within the sample, this clonotype is large. The chain carries TRBV6-5 and TRBJ1-2, with D possibly matching TRBD1 (5 bases). Trimming took off 8 bases at V and 5 bases at J, with 15 bases between the two ends. The length of the CDR3 is 13 residues. CDR1 and CDR2 (germline): MNHEY, SVGAGI. CDR3 region: CASCRELGYGYTF. In DNA, the CDR3 is TGTGCCAGCTGCAGGGAGTTGGGATATGGCTACACCTTC.

Relative to its sample, this clonotype is medium-sized. V usage is TRBV6-6 and J usage is TRBJ2-2; TRBD1 matches 8 bases. The CDR3 has 15 residues. J lost 5 bases, V lost 6 bases, and 8 bases had no gene match. The germline V gene encodes CDR1 MNHNY and CDR2 SVGAGI (reference sequence). The CDR3 is CASSLYTGGTGELFF. As DNA, the CDR3 is TGTGCCAGCAGCCTATATACAGGGGGTACCGGGGAGCTGTTTTTT.

This clonotype was detected a few times. The V gene is TRBV25-1, the J gene TRBJ1-3; D call uncertain. Germline assignment: CDR1 MGHDK and CDR2 SYGVNS. The CDR3 totals 14 residues. V was pared by 5 bases and J by 2 bases, with 10 bases between. The CDR3 region is CASSKRHPGNTIYF. The CDR3 coding sequence is TGTGCCAGCAGTAAGCGCCACCCTGGAAACACCATATATTTT.

As regards this clonotype: A much larger clone sits a single nucleotide away, making a read error possible. This CDR3 is missing its conserved last phenylalanine or tryptophan, likely due to a read error. This chain joins TRBV6-2 or TRBV6-3 and TRBJ2-3; TRBD2 aligns across 10 bases. V trimming: 6 bases; J trimming: 0 bases; junction bases outside the gene matches: 6. Germline CDR1 reads MNHEY; CDR2 reads SVGEGT. The CDR3 is made up of 16 amino acids. CDR3 sequence: CASSHGLAASTDTQYL. The CDR3 DNA follows: TGTGCCAGCAGCCACGGACTAGCGGCTAGCACAGATACGCAGTATCTT.

By frequency in the sample, this clonotype is medium-sized (0.01 to 0.1%). The CDR3 DNA reads TGTGCCAGCAGCTTGGTTTCGTGGGAGACCCAGTACTTC. Translated, it gives CASSLVSWETQYF. This chain links TRBV5-5 with TRBJ2-5; D unresolved. V gave up 0 bases and J gave up 5 bases, with 8 bases separating them. The germline V gene encodes CDR1 SGHKS and CDR2 YYEKEE (reference sequence). The CDR3 spans 13 residues.

This clonotype is categorized as large. The chain recombines TRBV29-1 with TRBJ2-2, with TRBD1 matching 8 bases. With V trimmed by 7 bases and J by 6 bases, 7 bases remained unmatched. This CDR3 comprises 13 residues. Germline values: CDR1 SQVTM, CDR2 ANQGSEA. The CDR3 sequence: CSATTGEAGELFF. CDR3 in DNA: TGCAGCGCTACGACAGGGGAGGCCGGGGAGCTGTTTTTT.

The chain recombines TRBV6-6 with TRBJ1-5; a weak D match, TRBD1 (6 bases). Germline-derived CDR1 and CDR2 are MNHNY and SVGAGI (reference sequence). The CDR3 loop spans 14 amino acids. Trimming pared 10 bases from V and 6 bases from J, leaving 19 bases between. The CDR3 sequence: CAIHGGRDLQPQHF. For the CDR3, the DNA is TGTGCCATCCACGGGGGCAGGGACCTTCAGCCCCAGCATTTT.

The chain employs TRBV20-1 and TRBJ2-2; possibly TRBD2 for D (6 bases). There are 15 residues in the CDR3. Trimming removed 0 bases at V and 5 bases at J, with 13 bases between. Germline values: CDR1 DFQATT, CDR2 SNEGSKA (reference sequence). The DNA of the CDR3 is TGCAGTGCTAGAGATGCGGGGTGGGGGACCGGGGAGCTGTTTTTT. It is translated as CSARDAGWGTGELFF.

This chain connects TRBV28 to TRBJ2-7, with D perhaps TRBD2 (6 bases). The CDR3 has 15 residues. Trimming cost V 5 bases and J 2 bases, with 16 bases left between them. Germline CDR1 reads MDHEN; CDR2 reads SYDVKM. Here the CDR3 DNA reads TGTGCCAGCAGTGTCGGTGCGCTAGCGACCTACGAGCAGTACTTC. It translates to CASSVGALATYEQYF.

V usage is TRBV11-2 and J usage is TRBJ2-2, with D unclear. The CDR3 runs 14 residues. The V end lost 4 bases, the J end lost 4 bases, and 10 bases lay between the germline ends. CDR1 and CDR2 (germline): SGHAT, FQNNGV. CDR3 protein: CASSWRSSTGELFF. The CDR3 nucleotides read TGTGCCAGCAGCTGGCGAAGTAGCACCGGGGAGCTGTTTTTT.

The gene calls are TRBV6-5 and TRBJ2-3; maybe TRBD1 (6 bases). Looked up from germline, CDR1 is MNHEY and CDR2 is SVGAGI. This CDR3 spans 16 amino acids. The V end lost 5 bases, the J end lost 0 bases, and 15 bases lay between the germline ends. The chain's CDR3 is CASSRRTVSSTDTQYF. In nucleotides, the CDR3 is TGTGCCAGCAGTCGACGGACAGTTTCTAGCACAGATACGCAGTATTTT.

The V gene is TRBV27, the J gene TRBJ1-4; 7 positions match TRBD1. With 3 bases clipped from V and 5 bases from J, the junction kept 6 bases outside the gene matches. CDR1 and CDR2 from the germline V gene are MNHEY and SMNVEV (reference sequence). The CDR3 has 15 residues. CDR3 in amino acids: CASSFSRDRNEKLFF. For the CDR3, the DNA is TGTGCCAGCAGTTTCTCAAGGGACAGAAATGAAAAACTGTTTTTT.

By its share, this clonotype is medium-sized. CDR3 protein: CASSTPGQRSGYTF. The CDR3 bases are TGTGCCAGCAGCACACCGGGACAGAGAAGTGGCTACACCTTC. This chain connects TRBV5-4 to TRBJ1-2; 7 bases fit TRBD1. CDR3 length: 14 amino acids. After removal of 4 bases from V and 7 bases from J, the junction contained 10 bases not matched to a gene. The germline CDR1 and CDR2 sequences are SGHNT and YYREEE (reference sequence).

The chain combines TRBV11-2 with TRBJ2-7; 9 bases map to TRBD2. Germline CDR1 reads SGHAT; CDR2 reads FQNNGV. Trimming took 2 bases from V and 6 from J; bases not matched to a gene: 5. This CDR3 spans 14 amino acids. The DNA of the CDR3 is TGTGCCAGCAGCTTATCTAGCGGGGAGGTCGAGCAGTACTTC. Translating gives CASSLSSGEVEQYF.